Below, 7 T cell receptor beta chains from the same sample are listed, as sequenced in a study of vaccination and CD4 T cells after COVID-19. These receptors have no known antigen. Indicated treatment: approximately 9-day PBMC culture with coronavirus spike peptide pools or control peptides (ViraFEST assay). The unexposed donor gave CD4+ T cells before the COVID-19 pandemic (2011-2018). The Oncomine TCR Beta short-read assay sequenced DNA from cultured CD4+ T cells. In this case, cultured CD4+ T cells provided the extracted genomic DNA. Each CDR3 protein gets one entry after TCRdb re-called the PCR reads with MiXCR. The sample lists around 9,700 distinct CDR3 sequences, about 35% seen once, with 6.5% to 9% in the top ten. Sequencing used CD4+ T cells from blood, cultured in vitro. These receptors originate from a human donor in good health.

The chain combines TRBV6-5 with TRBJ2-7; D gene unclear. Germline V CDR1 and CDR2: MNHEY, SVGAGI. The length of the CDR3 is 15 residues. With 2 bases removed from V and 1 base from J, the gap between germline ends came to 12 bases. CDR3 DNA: TGTGCCAGCAGTTACGGCTGGATATTTTCCTACGAGCAGTACTTC. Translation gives CASSYGWIFSYEQYF.

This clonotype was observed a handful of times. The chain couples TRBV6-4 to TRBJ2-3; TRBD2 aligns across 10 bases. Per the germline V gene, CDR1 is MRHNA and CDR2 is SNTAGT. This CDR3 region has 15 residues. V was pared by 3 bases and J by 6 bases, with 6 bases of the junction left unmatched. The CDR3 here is CASSEASGSMDTQYF. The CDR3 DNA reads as TGTGCCAGCAGTGAGGCTAGCGGGAGTATGGATACGCAGTATTTT.

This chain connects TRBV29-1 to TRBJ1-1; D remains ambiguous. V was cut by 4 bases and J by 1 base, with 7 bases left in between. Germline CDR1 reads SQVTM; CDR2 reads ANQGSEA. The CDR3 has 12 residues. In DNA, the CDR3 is TGCAGCGTTGTCGTGTGGAACACTGAAGCTTTCTTT. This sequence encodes CSVVVWNTEAFF.

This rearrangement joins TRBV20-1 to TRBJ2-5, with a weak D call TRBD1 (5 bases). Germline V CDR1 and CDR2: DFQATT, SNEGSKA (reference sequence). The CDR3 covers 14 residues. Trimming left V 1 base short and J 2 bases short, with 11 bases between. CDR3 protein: CSARGAGQQETQYF. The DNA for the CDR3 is TGCAGTGCTAGAGGCGCAGGACAACAAGAGACCCAGTACTTC.

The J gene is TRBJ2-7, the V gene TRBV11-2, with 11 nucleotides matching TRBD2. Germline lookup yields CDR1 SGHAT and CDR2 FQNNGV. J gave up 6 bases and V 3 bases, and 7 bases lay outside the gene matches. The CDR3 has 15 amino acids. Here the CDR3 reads CASSFQTSGSFEQYF. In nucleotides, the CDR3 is TGTGCCAGCAGCTTCCAAACTAGCGGGAGCTTCGAGCAGTACTTC.

The CDR3 protein is CASSLVVQQTTYF. CDR3 nucleotide sequence: TGCGCCAGCAGCCTCGTGGTCCAACAAACTACCTATTTT. This rearrangement joins TRBV4-3 to TRBJ1-3; no clear D. Trimming stripped 4 bases from V and 16 bases from J, with 20 bases between. Per the germline V gene, CDR1 is LGHNA and CDR2 is YSLEER. The CDR3 is made up of 13 amino acids.

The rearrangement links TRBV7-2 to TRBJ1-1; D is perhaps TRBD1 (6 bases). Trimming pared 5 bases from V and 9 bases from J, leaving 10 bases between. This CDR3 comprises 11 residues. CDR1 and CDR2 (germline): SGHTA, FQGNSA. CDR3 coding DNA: TGTGCCAGCAGCCCAGGACAGCAAGCTTTCTTT. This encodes CASSPGQQAFF.